This T cell receptor (beta chain) was identified during a study of blood T cell repertoires in COVID-19. Study at large: The samples span acute and convalescent COVID-19 from the United States, Italy and Spain. Nucleic acid was either cDNA or gDNA, and it came from T cells, B-cell-depleted T cells, or PBMCs.

The CDR3 extends over 16 amino acids. Germline CDR1 reads LNHNV; CDR2 reads YYDKDF (reference sequence). Trimming removed 5 bases at V and 3 bases at J, with 17 bases between. Cohorts were based on clinical histories the participants reported. Libraries were prepared by immunoSEQ multiplex PCR; TCRdb keeps only in-frame clonotypes and omits some of them. The table records some 240,000 clones, approximately 86% of them present only once. Sequencing was performed on PBMCs or T cells enriched from blood (not recorded which). The TCR originated in a woman aged 40 to 49 with acute COVID-19. The rearrangement links TRBV15 to TRBJ1-3, with D tentatively TRBD1 (5 bases). CDR3 sequence: CATSLRADRDGNTIYF. The DNA for the CDR3 is TGTGCCACCAGCCTAAGGGCAGACAGAGATGGAAACACCATATATTTT.